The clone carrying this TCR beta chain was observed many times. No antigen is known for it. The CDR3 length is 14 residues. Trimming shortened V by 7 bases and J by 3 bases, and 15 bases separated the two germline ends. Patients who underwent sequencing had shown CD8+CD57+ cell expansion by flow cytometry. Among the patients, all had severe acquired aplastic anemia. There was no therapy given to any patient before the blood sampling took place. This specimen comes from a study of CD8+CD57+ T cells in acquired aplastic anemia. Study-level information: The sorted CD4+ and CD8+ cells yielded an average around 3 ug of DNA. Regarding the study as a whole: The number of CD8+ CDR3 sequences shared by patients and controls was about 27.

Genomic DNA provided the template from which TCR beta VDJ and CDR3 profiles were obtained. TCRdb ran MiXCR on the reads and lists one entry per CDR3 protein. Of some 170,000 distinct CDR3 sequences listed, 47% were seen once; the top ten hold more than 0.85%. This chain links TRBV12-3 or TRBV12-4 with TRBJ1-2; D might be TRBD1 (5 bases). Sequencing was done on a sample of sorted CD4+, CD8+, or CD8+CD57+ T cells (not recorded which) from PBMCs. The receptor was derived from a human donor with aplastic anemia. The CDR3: CASKSLGEDYGYTF. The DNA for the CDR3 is TGTGCCAGCAAGTCTCTGGGGGAGGACTATGGCTACACCTTC.